This TCR beta chain was retrieved from a study of monozygotic twins with inflammatory bowel disease. The CDR3 consists of 15 residues. Germline CDR1 and CDR2: DFQATT and SNEGSKA (reference sequence). Overall study findings and caveats: Separate T cell subtypes could not be resolved from one another.

Of note for this clonotype: The antigen is not known.

After re-calling the 5' RACE reads, TCRdb lists one entry per CDR3 protein, DNA absent. The table gives fewer than 550,000 distinct CDR3 sequences; the top ten clones make up 2% to 2.5% of it. The sequence derives from a human donor with ulcerative colitis or Crohn's disease, or a healthy co-twin of an affected twin (not recorded which). The specimen sequenced was blood. V is TRBV20-1 and J is TRBJ1-1; TCRdb's D call of TRBD1 is untestable without DNA. The CDR3 sequence: CSARALDSLNTEAFF.